This is a list of T cell receptor beta chains from one sample in a study of CD8 T cells in Susac syndrome. TCRdb recomputed calls from the immunoSEQ multiplex PCR reads with MiXCR, one row per CDR3 protein. The sample lists approximately 120,000 distinct CDR3 sequences, about 95% seen once, with under 0.1% in the top ten. The specimen sequenced was CD4+ T cells from PBMCs. These receptors were obtained from a human donor in good health. The CDR3 runs from the conserved cysteine through the conserved F or W. The order of the fields is clone size, V gene, D gene, CDR3 length, J gene, CDR3 protein, CDR3 DNA. A D gene is named only where the DNA matches it firmly. Size values are once, few and many counts, or a class for expanded clones, and some rows have none.

clone size: .
V gene: TRBV7-2
D gene: .
CDR3 length: 15
J gene: TRBJ1-1
CDR3 protein: CASSLGSGLNTEAFF
CDR3 DNA: TGTGCCAGCAGCTTAGGCTCTGGTTTGAACACTGAAGCTTTCTTT

clone size: .
V gene: TRBV18
D gene: .
CDR3 length: 14
J gene: TRBJ1-1
CDR3 protein: CASSGTTGNTEAFF
CDR3 DNA: TGTGCCAGCTCCGGGACTACTGGGAACACTGAAGCTTTCTTT

clone size: .
V gene: TRBV20-1
D gene: TRBD2
CDR3 length: 15
J gene: TRBJ2-7
CDR3 protein: CSANSGTSGNYEQYF
CDR3 DNA: TGCAGTGCCAACTCCGGGACTAGCGGGAATTACGAGCAGTACTTC

clone size: .
V gene: TRBV4-1
D gene: .
CDR3 length: 14
J gene: TRBJ2-2
CDR3 protein: CASSQVRATGELFF
CDR3 DNA: TGCGCCAGCAGCCAAGTCCGGGCGACGGGGGAGCTGTTTTTT

clone size: .
V gene: TRBV29-1
D gene: .
CDR3 length: 13
J gene: TRBJ2-7
CDR3 protein: CSAGGQGVHEQYF
CDR3 DNA: TGCAGCGCCGGAGGGCAGGGGGTACACGAGCAGTACTTC

clone size: .
V gene: TRBV6-5
D gene: .
CDR3 length: 14
J gene: TRBJ2-2
CDR3 protein: CASSYLVGAGELFF
CDR3 DNA: TGTGCCAGCAGTTACCTCGTTGGGGCCGGGGAGCTGTTTTTT

clone size: .
V gene: TRBV6-5
D gene: .
CDR3 length: 15
J gene: TRBJ1-1
CDR3 protein: CASSLDSYMNTEAFF
CDR3 DNA: TGTGCCAGCAGTCTTGACAGCTACATGAACACTGAAGCTTTCTTT

clone size: .
V gene: TRBV28
D gene: .
CDR3 length: 18
J gene: TRBJ1-5
CDR3 protein: CASSGTMESRVVGQPQHF
CDR3 DNA: TGTGCCAGCAGTGGGACAATGGAGTCCCGCGTGGTAGGTCAGCCCCAGCATTTT

clone size: .
V gene: TRBV28
D gene: TRBD1
CDR3 length: 18
J gene: TRBJ1-5
CDR3 protein: CASSYPWGTEGSNQPQHF
CDR3 DNA: TGTGCCAGCAGTTACCCTTGGGGGACAGAGGGAAGCAATCAGCCCCAGCATTTT

clone size: .
V gene: TRBV6-2/TRBV6-3
D gene: .
CDR3 length: 14
J gene: TRBJ2-7
CDR3 protein: CASSYSPSGYEQYF
CDR3 DNA: TGTGCCAGCAGTTACTCCCCCAGCGGCTACGAGCAGTACTTC

clone size: .
V gene: TRBV4-2
D gene: .
CDR3 length: 12
J gene: TRBJ2-1
CDR3 protein: CASSQDSDEQFF
CDR3 DNA: TGTGCCAGCAGCCAAGATTCCGATGAGCAGTTCTTC

clone size: .
V gene: TRBV29-1
D gene: .
CDR3 length: 15
J gene: TRBJ2-3
CDR3 protein: CSAAAGVGRADTQYF
CDR3 DNA: TGCAGCGCCGCGGCCGGGGTAGGACGCGCAGATACGCAGTATTTT

clone size: .
V gene: TRBV5-1
D gene: TRBD1
CDR3 length: 16
J gene: TRBJ2-3
CDR3 protein: CASSLGRTGVPDTQYF
CDR3 DNA: TGCGCCAGCAGCCTGGGAAGGACAGGGGTGCCAGATACGCAGTATTTT

clone size: .
V gene: TRBV24-1
D gene: .
CDR3 length: 15
J gene: TRBJ2-5
CDR3 protein: CATSDGLPTGETQYF
CDR3 DNA: TGTGCCACCAGTGATGGACTCCCCACGGGGGAGACCCAGTACTTC

clone size: .
V gene: TRBV9
D gene: .
CDR3 length: 14
J gene: TRBJ2-3
CDR3 protein: CASSVVASTDTQYF
CDR3 DNA: TGTGCCAGCAGCGTAGTAGCCAGCACAGATACGCAGTATTTT

clone size: .
V gene: TRBV12-3/TRBV12-4
D gene: .
CDR3 length: 14
J gene: TRBJ2-2
CDR3 protein: CASRRNRDTGELFF
CDR3 DNA: TGTGCCAGCAGACGAAACCGGGACACCGGGGAGCTGTTTTTT

clone size: .
V gene: TRBV6-1
D gene: .
CDR3 length: 15
J gene: TRBJ2-2
CDR3 protein: CASSVGGRLTGELFF
CDR3 DNA: TGTGCCAGCAGTGTCGGGGGAAGGCTTACCGGGGAGCTGTTTTTT

clone size: .
V gene: TRBV30
D gene: TRBD1
CDR3 length: 14
J gene: TRBJ2-1
CDR3 protein: CAWDEGDRGNEQFF
CDR3 DNA: TGTGCCTGGGACGAGGGGGACAGGGGCAATGAGCAGTTCTTC

clone size: .
V gene: TRBV3-1
D gene: TRBD2
CDR3 length: 17
J gene: TRBJ2-5
CDR3 protein: CASSQDLWRGGGETQYF
CDR3 DNA: TGTGCCAGCAGCCAAGATCTGTGGCGGGGGGGCGGGGAGACCCAGTACTTC

clone size: .
V gene: TRBV29-1
D gene: .
CDR3 length: 14
J gene: TRBJ2-5
CDR3 protein: CSVKGGTRQETQYF
CDR3 DNA: TGCAGCGTTAAAGGTGGGACTCGACAAGAGACCCAGTACTTC

clone size: .
V gene: TRBV25-1
D gene: .
CDR3 length: 16
J gene: TRBJ2-5
CDR3 protein: CASSDTGAGVPETQYF
CDR3 DNA: TGTGCCAGCAGTGACACGGGGGCGGGAGTCCCAGAGACCCAGTACTTC

clone size: .
V gene: TRBV7-3
D gene: .
CDR3 length: 15
J gene: TRBJ2-5
CDR3 protein: CASSFGLLASETQYF
CDR3 DNA: TGTGCCAGCAGCTTCGGACTACTAGCCTCCGAGACCCAGTACTTC

clone size: .
V gene: TRBV7-9
D gene: .
CDR3 length: 16
J gene: TRBJ2-2
CDR3 protein: CASSLVASANTGELFF
CDR3 DNA: TGTGCCAGCAGCTTAGTTGCTAGCGCGAACACCGGGGAGCTGTTTTTT

clone size: .
V gene: TRBV7-3
D gene: .
CDR3 length: 13
J gene: TRBJ2-7
CDR3 protein: CASSLNLGGEQYF
CDR3 DNA: TGTGCCAGCAGCTTAAATTTGGGCGGCGAGCAGTACTTC

clone size: once
V gene: TRBV9
D gene: TRBD1
CDR3 length: 15
J gene: TRBJ1-2
CDR3 protein: CASSVDPGTGYGYTF
CDR3 DNA: TGTGCCAGCAGCGTAGATCCCGGGACAGGGTATGGCTACACCTTC

clone size: .
V gene: TRBV6-4
D gene: TRBD2
CDR3 length: 17
J gene: TRBJ2-1
CDR3 protein: CASSDVRLAGSYNEQFF
CDR3 DNA: TGTGCCAGCAGTGACGTAAGGCTAGCGGGATCGTACAATGAGCAGTTCTTC

clone size: .
V gene: TRBV2
D gene: TRBD2
CDR3 length: 11
J gene: TRBJ2-7
CDR3 protein: CASSARLAGVF
CDR3 DNA: TGTGCCAGCAGTGCGAGACTAGCGGGAGTATTC

clone size: .
V gene: TRBV12-3/TRBV12-4
D gene: .
CDR3 length: 12
J gene: TRBJ2-7
CDR3 protein: CASSLEGFEQYF
CDR3 DNA: TGTGCCAGCAGTTTAGAGGGGTTCGAGCAGTACTTC

clone size: .
V gene: TRBV20-1
D gene: .
CDR3 length: 15
J gene: TRBJ1-5
CDR3 protein: CSARAKVGSNQPQHF
CDR3 DNA: TGCAGTGCTAGAGCCAAAGTTGGGAGCAATCAGCCCCAGCATTTT

clone size: .
V gene: TRBV5-1
D gene: .
CDR3 length: 14
J gene: TRBJ1-6
CDR3 protein: CASSQVDTLSPLHF
CDR3 DNA: TGCGCCAGCAGCCAGGTGGATACTTTGTCACCCCTCCACTTT

clone size: .
V gene: TRBV23-1
D gene: .
CDR3 length: 19
J gene: TRBJ1-5
CDR3 protein: CASSHRGTEFLARGQPQHF
CDR3 DNA: TGCGCCAGCAGTCACCGAGGGACGGAATTTCTAGCGAGGGGCCAGCCCCAGCATTTT

clone size: .
V gene: TRBV12-5
D gene: TRBD2
CDR3 length: 17
J gene: TRBJ2-1
CDR3 protein: CASGLVIAGGFYNEQFF
CDR3 DNA: TGTGCTAGTGGTTTGGTAATAGCGGGGGGTTTCTACAATGAGCAGTTCTTC

clone size: .
V gene: TRBV2
D gene: .
CDR3 length: 13
J gene: TRBJ1-2
CDR3 protein: CASRVDRNYGYTF
CDR3 DNA: TGTGCCAGCAGGGTTGACAGGAACTATGGCTACACCTTC

clone size: .
V gene: TRBV24-1
D gene: TRBD2
CDR3 length: 17
J gene: TRBJ2-5
CDR3 protein: CATSGTGTSGGPPAQYF
CDR3 DNA: TGTGCCACCAGTGGAACCGGGACTAGCGGGGGCCCCCCAGCCCAGTACTTC

clone size: once
V gene: TRBV3-1
D gene: .
CDR3 length: 14
J gene: TRBJ1-3
CDR3 protein: CASSTSGSENTIYF
CDR3 DNA: TGTGCCAGCAGTACCAGCGGATCGGAAAACACCATATATTTT

clone size: .
V gene: TRBV4-1
D gene: .
CDR3 length: 15
J gene: TRBJ1-2
CDR3 protein: CASSQLSRAYYGYTF
CDR3 DNA: TGCGCCAGCAGCCAACTATCCCGGGCCTACTATGGCTACACCTTC

clone size: .
V gene: TRBV3-1
D gene: .
CDR3 length: 15
J gene: TRBJ2-1
CDR3 protein: CASSQGRASGYEQFF
CDR3 DNA: TGTGCCAGCAGCCAAGGCAGGGCCTCCGGCTATGAGCAGTTCTTC

clone size: .
V gene: TRBV7-8
D gene: .
CDR3 length: 16
J gene: TRBJ2-2
CDR3 protein: CASSLAQGRGAGELFF
CDR3 DNA: TGTGCCAGCAGCTTAGCGCAGGGTAGAGGGGCCGGGGAGCTGTTTTTT

clone size: .
V gene: TRBV5-6
D gene: TRBD2
CDR3 length: 16
J gene: TRBJ2-3
CDR3 protein: CASSPYSGRGSNTQYF
CDR3 DNA: TGTGCCAGCAGCCCATATAGCGGGAGGGGCTCGAATACGCAGTATTTT

clone size: .
V gene: TRBV5-1
D gene: TRBD2
CDR3 length: 16
J gene: TRBJ2-3
CDR3 protein: CASSVGTSREADTQYF
CDR3 DNA: TGCGCCAGCAGCGTCGGGACTAGTCGGGAGGCAGATACGCAGTATTTT

clone size: .
V gene: TRBV6-5
D gene: .
CDR3 length: 12
J gene: TRBJ2-5
CDR3 protein: CASSPGPGTQYF
CDR3 DNA: TGTGCCAGCAGCCCGGGACCTGGGACCCAGTACTTC